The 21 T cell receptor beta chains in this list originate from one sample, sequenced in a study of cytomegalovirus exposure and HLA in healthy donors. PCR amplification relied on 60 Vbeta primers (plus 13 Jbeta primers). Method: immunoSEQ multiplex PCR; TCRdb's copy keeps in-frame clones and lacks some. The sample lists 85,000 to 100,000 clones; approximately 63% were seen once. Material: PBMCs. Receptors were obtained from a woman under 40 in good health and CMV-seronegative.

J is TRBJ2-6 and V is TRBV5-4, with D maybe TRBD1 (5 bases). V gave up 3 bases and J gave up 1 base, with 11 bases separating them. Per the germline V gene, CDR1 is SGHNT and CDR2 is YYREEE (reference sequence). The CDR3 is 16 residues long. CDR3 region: CASSSNTGSGANVLTF. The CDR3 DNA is TGTGCCAGCAGCTCGAATACAGGTTCTGGGGCCAACGTCCTGACTTTC.

The CDR3 reads CASSPGGDYGYTF. The CDR3 DNA reads TGTGCCAGCAGTCCAGGGGGCGACTATGGCTACACCTTC. The rearrangement uses TRBV5-4 and TRBJ1-2, with TRBD1 matching over 8 bases. Per germline, CDR1 SGHNT and CDR2 YYREEE (reference sequence). The trim removed 5 bases at V and 3 bases at J, leaving 3 bases unmatched. The CDR3 contains 13 residues.

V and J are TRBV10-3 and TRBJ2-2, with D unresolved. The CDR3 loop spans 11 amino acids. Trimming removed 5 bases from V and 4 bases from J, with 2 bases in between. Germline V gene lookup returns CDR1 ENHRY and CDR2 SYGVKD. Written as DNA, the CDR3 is TGTGCCATCAGTCGCACCGGGGAGCTGTTTTTT. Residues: CAISRTGELFF.

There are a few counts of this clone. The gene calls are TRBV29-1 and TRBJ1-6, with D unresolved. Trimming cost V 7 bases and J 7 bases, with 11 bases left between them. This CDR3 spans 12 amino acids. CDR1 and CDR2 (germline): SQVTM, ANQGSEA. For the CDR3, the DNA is TGCAGCGCCCAACTAGGGAATTCACCCCTCCACTTT. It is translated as CSAQLGNSPLHF.

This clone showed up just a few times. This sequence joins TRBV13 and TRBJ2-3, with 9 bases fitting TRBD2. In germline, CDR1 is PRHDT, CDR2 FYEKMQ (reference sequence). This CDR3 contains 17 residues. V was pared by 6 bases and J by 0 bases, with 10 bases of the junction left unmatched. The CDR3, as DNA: TGTGCCAGCAGAAAAACGACTAGCGGATATAGCACAGATACGCAGTATTTT. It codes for CASRKTTSGYSTDTQYF.

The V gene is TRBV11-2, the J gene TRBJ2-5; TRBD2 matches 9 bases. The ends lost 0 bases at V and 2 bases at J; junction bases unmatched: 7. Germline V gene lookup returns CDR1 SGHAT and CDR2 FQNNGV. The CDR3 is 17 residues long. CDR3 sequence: CASSLDWFAGGQETQYF. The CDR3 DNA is TGTGCCAGCAGCTTAGACTGGTTTGCGGGGGGGCAAGAGACCCAGTACTTC.

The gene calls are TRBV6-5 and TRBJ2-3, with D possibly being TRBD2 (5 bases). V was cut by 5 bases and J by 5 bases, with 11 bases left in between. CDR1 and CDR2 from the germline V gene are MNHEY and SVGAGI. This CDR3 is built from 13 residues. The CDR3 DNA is TGTGCCAGCAGTACACTAGTTAGAGATACGCAGTATTTT. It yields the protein CASSTLVRDTQYF.

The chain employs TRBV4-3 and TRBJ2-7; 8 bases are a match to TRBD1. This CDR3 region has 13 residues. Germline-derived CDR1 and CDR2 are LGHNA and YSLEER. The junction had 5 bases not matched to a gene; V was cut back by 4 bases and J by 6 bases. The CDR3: CASSPRTGFEQYF. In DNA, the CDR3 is TGCGCCAGCAGCCCCCGGACAGGGTTCGAGCAGTACTTC.

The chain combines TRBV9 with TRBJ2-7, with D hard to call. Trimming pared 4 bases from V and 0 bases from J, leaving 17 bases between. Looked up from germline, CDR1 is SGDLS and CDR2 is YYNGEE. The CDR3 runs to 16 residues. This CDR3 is CASSPRGSLSSYEQYF. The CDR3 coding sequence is TGTGCCAGCAGCCCTAGAGGCAGTTTGAGCTCCTACGAGCAGTACTTC.

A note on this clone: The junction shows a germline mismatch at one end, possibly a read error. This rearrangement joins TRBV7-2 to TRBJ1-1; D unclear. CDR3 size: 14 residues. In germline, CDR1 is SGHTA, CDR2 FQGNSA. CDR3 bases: TGTGTCAGCAGCCCACACCAGATGAACACTGAAGCTTTCTTT. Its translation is CVSSPHQMNTEAFF. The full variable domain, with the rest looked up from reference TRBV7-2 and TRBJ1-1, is GAGVSQSPSNKVTEKGKDVELRCDPISGHTALYWYRQSLGQGLEFLIYFQGNSAPDKSGLPSDRFSAERTGGSVSTLTIQRTQQEDSAVYLCVSSPHQMNTEAFFGQGTRLTVV.

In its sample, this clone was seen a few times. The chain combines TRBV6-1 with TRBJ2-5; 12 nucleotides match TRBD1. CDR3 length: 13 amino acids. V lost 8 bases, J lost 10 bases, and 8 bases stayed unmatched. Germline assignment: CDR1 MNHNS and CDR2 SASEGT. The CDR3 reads CASWGQGAEGQYF. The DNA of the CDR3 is TGTGCCAGCTGGGGACAGGGGGCTGAAGGCCAGTACTTC.

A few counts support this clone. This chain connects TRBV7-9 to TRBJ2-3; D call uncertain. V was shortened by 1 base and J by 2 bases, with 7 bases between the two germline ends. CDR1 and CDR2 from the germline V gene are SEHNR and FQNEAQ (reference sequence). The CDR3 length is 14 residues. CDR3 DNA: TGTGCCAGCAGCTTAGACTACTCCACAGATACGCAGTATTTT. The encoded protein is CASSLDYSTDTQYF. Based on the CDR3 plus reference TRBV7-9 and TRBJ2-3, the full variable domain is DTGVSQNPRHKITKRGQNVTFRCDPISEHNRLYWYRQTLGQGPEFLTYFQNEAQLEKSRLLSDRFSAERPKGSFSTLEIQRTEQGDSAMYLCASSLDYSTDTQYFGPGTRLTVL.

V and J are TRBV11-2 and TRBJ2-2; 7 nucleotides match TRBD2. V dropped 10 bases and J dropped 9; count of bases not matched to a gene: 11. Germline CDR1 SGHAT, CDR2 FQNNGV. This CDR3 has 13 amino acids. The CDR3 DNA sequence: TGTGCCAACGGACTAGGCCCGCACCGGGAGCTGTTTTTT. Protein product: CANGLGPHRELFF.

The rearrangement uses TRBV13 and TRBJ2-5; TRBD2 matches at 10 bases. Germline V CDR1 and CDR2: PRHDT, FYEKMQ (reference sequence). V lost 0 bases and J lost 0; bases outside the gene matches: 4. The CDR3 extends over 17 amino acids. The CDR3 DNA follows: TGTGCCAGCAGCTTAGGAAAAGGACTAGCGGACCAAGAGACCCAGTACTTC. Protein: CASSLGKGLADQETQYF. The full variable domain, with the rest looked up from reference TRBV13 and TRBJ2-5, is AAGVIQSPRHLIKEKRETATLKCYPIPRHDTVYWYQQGPGQDPQFLISFYEKMQSDKGSIPDRFSAQQFSDYHSELNMSSLELGDSALYFCASSLGKGLADQETQYFGPGTRLLVL.

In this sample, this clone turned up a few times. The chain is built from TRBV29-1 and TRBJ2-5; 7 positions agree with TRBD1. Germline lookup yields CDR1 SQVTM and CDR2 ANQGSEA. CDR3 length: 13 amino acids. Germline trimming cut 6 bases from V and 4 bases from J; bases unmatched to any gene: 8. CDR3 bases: TGCAGCGTCGACAGGGAAGTTGGAGAGACCCAGTACTTC. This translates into CSVDREVGETQYF.

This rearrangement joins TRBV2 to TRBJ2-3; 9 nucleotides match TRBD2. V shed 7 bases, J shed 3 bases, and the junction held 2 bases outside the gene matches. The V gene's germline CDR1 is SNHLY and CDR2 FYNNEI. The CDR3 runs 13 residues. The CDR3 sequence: CASIAGATDTQYF. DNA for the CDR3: TGTGCCAGCATAGCGGGAGCTACAGATACGCAGTATTTT.

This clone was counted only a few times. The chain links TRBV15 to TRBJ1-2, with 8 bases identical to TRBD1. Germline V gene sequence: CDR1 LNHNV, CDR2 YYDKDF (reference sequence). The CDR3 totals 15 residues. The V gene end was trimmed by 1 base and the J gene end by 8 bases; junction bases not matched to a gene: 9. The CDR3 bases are TGTGCCACCAGCAGAGTGACAGGGGACACGCGCGGCTACACCTTC. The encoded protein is CATSRVTGDTRGYTF.

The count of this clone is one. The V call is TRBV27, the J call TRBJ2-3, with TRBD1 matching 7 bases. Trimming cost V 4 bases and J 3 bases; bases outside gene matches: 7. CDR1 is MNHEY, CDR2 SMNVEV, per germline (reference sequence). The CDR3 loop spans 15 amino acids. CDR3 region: CASSSRDRSTDTQYF. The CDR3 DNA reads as TGTGCCAGCAGTTCCCGGGACAGATCTACAGATACGCAGTATTTT.

This CDR3 is CASRGAYTLAEGDTQYF. CDR3 nucleotides: TGTGCCAGCAGAGGGGCTTATACACTAGCGGAGGGAGATACGCAGTATTTT. V and J are TRBV2 and TRBJ2-3, with 8 nucleotides matching TRBD2. Germline-derived CDR1 and CDR2 are SNHLY and FYNNEI. The junction had 16 bases not matched to a gene; V was cut back by 6 bases and J by 5 bases. The CDR3 totals 17 residues.

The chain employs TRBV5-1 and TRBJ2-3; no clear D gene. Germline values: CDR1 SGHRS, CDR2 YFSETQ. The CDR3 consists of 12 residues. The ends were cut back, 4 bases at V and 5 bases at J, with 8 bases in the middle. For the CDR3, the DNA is TGCGCCAGCAGCGTACATGTAGATACGCAGTATTTT. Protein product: CASSVHVDTQYF.

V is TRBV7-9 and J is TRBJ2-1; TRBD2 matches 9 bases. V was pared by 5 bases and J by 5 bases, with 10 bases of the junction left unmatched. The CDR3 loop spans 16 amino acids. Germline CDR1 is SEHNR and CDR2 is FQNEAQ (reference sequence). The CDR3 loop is CASSPKTSGLNNEQFF. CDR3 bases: TGTGCCAGCAGCCCAAAGACTAGCGGTCTCAACAATGAGCAGTTCTTC.